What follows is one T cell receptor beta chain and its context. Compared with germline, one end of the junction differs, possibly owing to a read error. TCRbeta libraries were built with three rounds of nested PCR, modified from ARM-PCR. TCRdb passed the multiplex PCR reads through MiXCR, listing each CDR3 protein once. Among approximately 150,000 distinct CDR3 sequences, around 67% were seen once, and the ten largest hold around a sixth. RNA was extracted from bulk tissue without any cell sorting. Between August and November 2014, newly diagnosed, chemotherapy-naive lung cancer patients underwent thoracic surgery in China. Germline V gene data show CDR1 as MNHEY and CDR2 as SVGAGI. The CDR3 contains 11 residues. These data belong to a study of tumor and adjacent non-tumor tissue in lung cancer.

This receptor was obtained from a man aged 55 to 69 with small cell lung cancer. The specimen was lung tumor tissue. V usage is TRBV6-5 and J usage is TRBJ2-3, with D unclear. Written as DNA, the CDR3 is TGTGCCAGCAGCAATTCGGGTACGCTGTATTTT. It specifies CASSNSGTLYF.